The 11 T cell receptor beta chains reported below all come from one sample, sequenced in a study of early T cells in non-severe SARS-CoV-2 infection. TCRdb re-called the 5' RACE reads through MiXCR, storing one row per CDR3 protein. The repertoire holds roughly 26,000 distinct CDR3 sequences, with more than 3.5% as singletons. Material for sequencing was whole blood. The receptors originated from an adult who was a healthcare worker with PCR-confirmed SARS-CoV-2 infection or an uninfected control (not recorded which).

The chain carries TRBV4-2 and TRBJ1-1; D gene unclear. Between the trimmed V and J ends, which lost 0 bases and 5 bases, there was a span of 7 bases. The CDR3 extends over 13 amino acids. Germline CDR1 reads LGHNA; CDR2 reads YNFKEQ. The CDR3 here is CASSQDPRTEAFF. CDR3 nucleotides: TGTGCCAGCAGCCAAGATCCGAGAACTGAAGCTTTCTTT.

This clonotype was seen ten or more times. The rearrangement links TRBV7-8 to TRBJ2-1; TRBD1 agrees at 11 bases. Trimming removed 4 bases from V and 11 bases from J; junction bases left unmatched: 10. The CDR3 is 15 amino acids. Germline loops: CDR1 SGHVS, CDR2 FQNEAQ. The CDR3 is CASSSILGTGGKQFF. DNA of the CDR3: TGTGCCAGCAGCTCCATACTAGGGACAGGGGGGAAGCAGTTCTTC.

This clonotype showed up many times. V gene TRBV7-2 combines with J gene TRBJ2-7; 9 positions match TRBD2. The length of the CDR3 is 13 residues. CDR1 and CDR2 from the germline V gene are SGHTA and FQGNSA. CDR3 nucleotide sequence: TGTGCTGGGGGGCGGGAGGGCCCACCCGAGCAGTACTTC. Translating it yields CAGGREGPPEQYF. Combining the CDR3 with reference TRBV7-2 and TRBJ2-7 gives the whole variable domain GAGVSQSPSNKVTEKGKDVELRCDPISGHTALYWYRQSLGQGLEFLIYFQGNSAPDKSGLPSDRFSAERTGGSVSTLTIQRTQQEDSAVYLCAGGREGPPEQYFGPGTRLTVT.

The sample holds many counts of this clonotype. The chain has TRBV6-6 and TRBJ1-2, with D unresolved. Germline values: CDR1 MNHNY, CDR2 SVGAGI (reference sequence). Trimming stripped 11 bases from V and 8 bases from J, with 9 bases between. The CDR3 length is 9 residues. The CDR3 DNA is TGTGCCTGGACGGAGGGCTACACCTTC. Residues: CAWTEGYTF.

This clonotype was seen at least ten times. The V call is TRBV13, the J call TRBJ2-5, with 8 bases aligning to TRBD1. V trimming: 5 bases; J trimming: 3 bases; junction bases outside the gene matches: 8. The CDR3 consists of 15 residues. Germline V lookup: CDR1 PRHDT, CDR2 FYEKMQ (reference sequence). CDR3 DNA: TGTGCCAGCAGCCGGACAGGGAGCAGAGAAGAGACCCAGTACTTC. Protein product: CASSRTGSREETQYF. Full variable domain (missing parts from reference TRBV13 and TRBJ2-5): AAGVIQSPRHLIKEKRETATLKCYPIPRHDTVYWYQQGPGQDPQFLISFYEKMQSDKGSIPDRFSAQQFSDYHSELNMSSLELGDSALYFCASSRTGSREETQYFGPGTRLLVL.

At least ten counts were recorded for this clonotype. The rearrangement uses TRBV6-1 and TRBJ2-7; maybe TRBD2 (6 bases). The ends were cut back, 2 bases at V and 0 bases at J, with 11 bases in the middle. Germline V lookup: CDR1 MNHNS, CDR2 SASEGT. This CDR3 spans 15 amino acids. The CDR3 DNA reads TGTGCCAGCAGTGAAACAGCGGGCAGCTCCTACGAGCAGTACTTC. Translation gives CASSETAGSSYEQYF.

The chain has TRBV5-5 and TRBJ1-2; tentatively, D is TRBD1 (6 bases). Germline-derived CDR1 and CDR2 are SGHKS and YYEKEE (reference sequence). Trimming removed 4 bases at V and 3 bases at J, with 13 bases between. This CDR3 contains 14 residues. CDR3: CASSLDRPHYGYTF. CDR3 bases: TGTGCCAGCAGCCTAGACAGGCCCCACTATGGCTACACCTTC.

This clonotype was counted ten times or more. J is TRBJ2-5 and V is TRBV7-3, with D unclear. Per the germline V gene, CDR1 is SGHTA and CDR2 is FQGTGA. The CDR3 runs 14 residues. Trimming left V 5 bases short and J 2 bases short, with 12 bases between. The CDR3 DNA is TGTGCCAGCAGCCCCCGGTTTTCGCAAGAGACCCAGTACTTC. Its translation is CASSPRFSQETQYF. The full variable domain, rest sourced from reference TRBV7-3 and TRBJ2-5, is GAGVSQTPSNKVTEKGKYVELRCDPISGHTALYWYRQSLGQGPEFLIYFQGTGAADDSGLPNDRFFAVRPEGSVSTLKIQRTERGDSAVYLCASSPRFSQETQYFGPGTRLLVL.

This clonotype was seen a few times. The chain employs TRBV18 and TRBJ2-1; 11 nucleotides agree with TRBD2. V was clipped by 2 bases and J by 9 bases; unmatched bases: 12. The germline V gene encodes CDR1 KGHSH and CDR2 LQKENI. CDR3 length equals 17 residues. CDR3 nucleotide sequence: TGTGCCAGCTCACCAATGACAACTAGCGGGAGCTCGGGTGAGCAGTTCTTC. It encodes CASSPMTTSGSSGEQFF. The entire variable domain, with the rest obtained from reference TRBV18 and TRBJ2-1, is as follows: NAGVMQNPRHLVRRRGQEARLRCSPMKGHSHVYWYRQLPEEGLKFMVYLQKENIIDESGMPKERFSAEFPKEGPSILRIQQVVRGDSAAYFCASSPMTTSGSSGEQFFGPGTRLTVL.

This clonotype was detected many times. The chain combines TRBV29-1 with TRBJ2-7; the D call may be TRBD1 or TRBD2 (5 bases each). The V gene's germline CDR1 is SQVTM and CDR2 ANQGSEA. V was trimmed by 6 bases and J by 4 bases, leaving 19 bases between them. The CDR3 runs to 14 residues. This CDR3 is CSVRDPWRGYEQYF. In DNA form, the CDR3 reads TGCAGCGTACGGGACCCTTGGCGAGGTTACGAGCAGTACTTC.

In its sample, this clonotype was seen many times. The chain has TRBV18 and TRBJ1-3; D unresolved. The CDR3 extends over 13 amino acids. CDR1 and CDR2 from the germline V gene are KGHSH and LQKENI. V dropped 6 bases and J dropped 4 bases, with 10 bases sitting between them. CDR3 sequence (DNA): TGTGCCAGCTCGGCCTCGAGGGGAAACACCATATATTTT. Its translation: CASSASRGNTIYF.